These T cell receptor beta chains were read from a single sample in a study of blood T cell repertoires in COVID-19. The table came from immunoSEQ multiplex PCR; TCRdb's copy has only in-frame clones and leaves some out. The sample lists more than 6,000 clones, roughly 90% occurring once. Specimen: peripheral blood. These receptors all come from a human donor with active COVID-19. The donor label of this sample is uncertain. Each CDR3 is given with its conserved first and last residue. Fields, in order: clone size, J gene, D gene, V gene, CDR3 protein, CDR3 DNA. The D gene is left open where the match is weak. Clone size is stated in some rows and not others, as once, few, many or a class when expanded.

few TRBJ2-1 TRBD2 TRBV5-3 CARSFAPLLAVSYNEQFF TGTGCCAGAAGCTTCGCTCCATTACTAGCGGTTTCCTACAATGAGCAGTTCTTC
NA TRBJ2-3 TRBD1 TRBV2 CASSEQGQGTDTQYF TGTGCCAGCAGTGAACAAGGACAGGGCACAGATACGCAGTATTTT
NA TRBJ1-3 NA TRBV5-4 CASSRDNSGNTIYF TGTGCCAGCAGCCGGGACAACTCTGGAAACACCATATATTTT
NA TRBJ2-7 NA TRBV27 CASSTGFREQYF TGTGCCAGCAGTACAGGGTTTCGCGAGCAGTACTTC
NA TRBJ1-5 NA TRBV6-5 CASSRERFQPQHF TGTGCCAGCAGCCGAGAGAGATTTCAGCCCCAGCATTTT
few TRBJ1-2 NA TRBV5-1 CASSFGYGYTF TGCGCCAGCAGCTTCGGGTATGGCTACACCTTC
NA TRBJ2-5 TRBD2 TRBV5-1 CASTNPGLAGEETQYF TGCGCCAGCACCAACCCGGGACTAGCGGGGGAAGAGACCCAGTACTTC
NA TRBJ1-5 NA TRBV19 CASSMSGGNQPQHF TGTGCCAGTAGTATGAGTGGAGGCAATCAGCCCCAGCATTTT
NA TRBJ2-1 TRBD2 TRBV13 CASSSLSGRAAGQDINEQFF TGTGCCAGCAGCTCACTTAGCGGGAGGGCGGCCGGACAAGATATCAATGAGCAGTTCTTC
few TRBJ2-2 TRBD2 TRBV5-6 CASRVSGTVNTGELFF TGTGCCAGCAGGGTGAGCGGGACGGTCAACACCGGGGAGCTGTTTTTT
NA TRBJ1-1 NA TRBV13 CASSPTGGYGNEAFF TGTGCCAGCAGCCCCACCGGGGGATACGGGAATGAAGCTTTCTTT
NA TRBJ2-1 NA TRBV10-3 CATGSSYNEQFF TGTGCCACCGGGAGCAGCTACAATGAGCAGTTCTTC
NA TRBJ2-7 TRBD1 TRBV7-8 CASSLAPWDRGHNEQYF TGTGCCAGCAGCTTAGCGCCCTGGGACAGGGGTCACAACGAGCAGTACTTC
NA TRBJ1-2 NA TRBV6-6 CASTPGRTYGYTF TGTGCCAGCACCCCCGGACGGACTTATGGCTACACCTTC
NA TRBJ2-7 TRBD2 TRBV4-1 CASSQGLLAGEHEQYF TGCGCCAGCAGCCAAGGGCTGCTCGCGGGAGAGCACGAGCAGTACTTC
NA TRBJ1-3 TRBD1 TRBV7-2 CASSASSGTGKRNTIYF TGTGCCAGCAGCGCCTCATCCGGGACAGGGAAACGAAACACCATATATTTT
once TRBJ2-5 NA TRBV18 CASSPFVQTTQETQYF TGTGCCAGCTCACCGTTTGTACAAACAACGCAAGAGACCCAGTACTTC
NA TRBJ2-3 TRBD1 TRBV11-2 CASSPWDRGLTDTQYF TGTGCCAGCAGCCCTTGGGACAGGGGTCTCACAGATACGCAGTATTTT
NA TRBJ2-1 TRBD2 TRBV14 CASSQVGRAVYEQFF TGTGCCAGCAGCCAAGTCGGGAGGGCGGTATACGAGCAGTTCTTC
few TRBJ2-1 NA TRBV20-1 CSASTSNEQFF TGCAGTGCTAGTACTAGCAATGAGCAGTTCTTC
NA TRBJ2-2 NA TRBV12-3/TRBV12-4 CASSTNTGELFF TGTGCCAGCAGTACTAACACCGGGGAGCTGTTTTTT
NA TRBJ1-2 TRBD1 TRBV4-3 CASSQRQGGYGYTF TGCGCCAGCAGCCAACGACAGGGGGGCTATGGCTACACCTTC
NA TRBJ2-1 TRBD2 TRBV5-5 CASSWTSGLSYNEQFF TGTGCCAGCAGCTGGACTAGCGGGCTCTCCTACAATGAGCAGTTCTTC
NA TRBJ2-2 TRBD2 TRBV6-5 CASGLAGGNTGELFF TGTGCCAGCGGACTAGCGGGGGGTAACACCGGGGAGCTGTTTTTT
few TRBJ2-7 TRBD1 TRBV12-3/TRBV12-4 CASSRDRGFQYF TGTGCCAGCAGCCGGGACAGGGGCTTCCAGTACTTC
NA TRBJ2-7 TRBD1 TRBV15 CATSRGKGGFEQYF TGTGCCACCAGCAGAGGGAAAGGGGGCTTCGAGCAGTACTTC
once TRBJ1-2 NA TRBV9 CASRAPSGDSGYGYTF TGTGCCAGCAGGGCTCCATCAGGGGATTCCGGCTATGGCTACACCTTC
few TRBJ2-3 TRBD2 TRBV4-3 CASSPGPGGLSTDTQYF TGCGCCAGCAGCCCCGGTCCGGGGGGGCTTAGCACAGATACGCAGTATTTT
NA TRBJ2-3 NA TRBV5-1 CASAFGTSRTTDTQYF TGCGCCAGCGCTTTCGGTACTAGCCGTACCACAGATACGCAGTATTTT
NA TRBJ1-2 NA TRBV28 CASSPSGSGDYGYTF TGTGCCAGCAGTCCTTCGGGGTCAGGGGACTATGGCTACACCTTC
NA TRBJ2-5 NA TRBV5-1 CASSLASYQETQYF TGCGCCAGCAGTTTGGCCTCGTACCAAGAGACCCAGTACTTC
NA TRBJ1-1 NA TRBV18 CASSRQNTEAFF TGTGCCAGCTCACGTCAGAACACTGAAGCTTTCTTT
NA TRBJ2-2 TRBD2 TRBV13 CASSSPWGGSHTGELFF TGTGCCAGCAGCTCCCCCTGGGGCGGGAGTCACACCGGGGAGCTGTTTTTT
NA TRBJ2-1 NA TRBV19 CASSIALASYNEQFF TGTGCCAGTAGTATAGCACTAGCCTCCTACAATGAGCAGTTCTTC
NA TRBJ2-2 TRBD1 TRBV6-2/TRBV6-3 CASSLRDRAVRELFF TGTGCCAGCAGTTTACGGGACAGGGCTGTCAGGGAGCTGTTTTTT
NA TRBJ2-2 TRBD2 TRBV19 CASSWLAGADGELFF TGTGCCAGTAGTTGGCTAGCGGGAGCGGACGGGGAGCTGTTTTTT
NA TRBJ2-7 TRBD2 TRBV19 CASSNGLAGGREQYF TGTGCCAGTAGTAACGGACTAGCGGGAGGCAGAGAGCAGTACTTC
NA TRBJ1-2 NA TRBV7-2 CASSLARRSTYGYTF TGTGCCAGCAGCTTAGCGCGCCGTTCTACGTATGGCTACACCTTC
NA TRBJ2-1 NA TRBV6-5 CASSYSLSSYNEQFF TGTGCCAGCAGTTACTCGTTGAGCTCCTACAATGAGCAGTTCTTC
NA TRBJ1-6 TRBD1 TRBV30 CACQGGKYSPLHF TGTGCCTGTCAAGGGGGCAAATATTCACCCCTCCACTTT
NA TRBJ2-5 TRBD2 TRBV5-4 CASRVSGGGETQYF TGTGCCAGCAGGGTTAGCGGGGGGGGAGAGACCCAGTACTTC
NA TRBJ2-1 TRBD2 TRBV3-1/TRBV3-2 CASSPALAGGPNEQFF TGTGCCAGCAGCCCTGCCCTAGCGGGAGGACCCAATGAGCAGTTCTTC
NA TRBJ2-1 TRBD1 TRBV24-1 CATSDFPGQGAGYNEQFF TGTGCCACCAGTGATTTCCCAGGACAGGGGGCGGGATACAATGAGCAGTTCTTC
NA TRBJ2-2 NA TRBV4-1 CASSQDEALSNTGELFF TGCGCCAGCAGCCAAGATGAGGCTCTCTCGAACACCGGGGAGCTGTTTTTT
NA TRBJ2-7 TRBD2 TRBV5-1 CASRTSGSYEQYF TGCGCCAGCAGGACTAGCGGCTCCTACGAGCAGTACTTC
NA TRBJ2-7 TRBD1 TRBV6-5 CASSLDRGTYEQYF TGTGCCAGCAGCCTAGACAGGGGAACCTACGAGCAGTACTTC
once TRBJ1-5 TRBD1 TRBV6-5 CASRQGNSNQPQHF TGTGCCAGCAGACAGGGGAATAGCAATCAGCCCCAGCATTTT
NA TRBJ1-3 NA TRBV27 CASSLSGKGNTIYF TGTGCCAGCAGTTTATCCGGGAAAGGAAACACCATATATTTT
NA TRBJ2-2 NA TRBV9 CASSVAGYTGELFF TGTGCCAGCAGCGTAGCAGGTTACACCGGGGAGCTGTTTTTT